The clone carrying this TCR beta chain was found many times. Its cognate antigen is unknown. This record belongs to a study of response to subunit inactivated influenza vaccine. Each CDR3 protein gets one entry after TCRdb re-called the RT-PCR reads with MiXCR. Here the sample spans just over 300,000 distinct CDR3 sequences, around a fifth being singletons. Whole-study findings and limits: Seasonal influenza vaccination, on each occasion, was suggested by the authors to recruit few new T cells.

The V end was cut by 2 bases, the J end by 0 bases, with 7 bases between. Germline assignment: CDR1 SGHTA and CDR2 FQGNSA. The CDR3 contains 14 residues. Sample: PBMCs from blood, taken less than 22 months after vaccination. The rearrangement joins TRBV7-2 to TRBJ1-1; no reliable D call. The origin of this receptor is a man between 50 and 70 years old who received an inactivated influenza vaccine. The CDR3 spells CASSLNRLNTEAFF. The CDR3 nucleotides are TGTGCCAGCAGCTTAAATCGGCTGAACACTGAAGCTTTCTTT.